These T cell receptor beta chains were read from a single sample in a study of T cell changes during pregnancy in multiple sclerosis. Profiled with immunoSEQ multiplex PCR; TCRdb holds only in-frame clones, not every one. The top ten clones hold 0.29% of a sample with about 11,000 clones, just under 95% of them seen once. Here the sequenced sample was CD4+ T cells from peripheral blood mononuclear cells, taken before pregnancy. The receptors were gathered from a female donor with multiple sclerosis, enrolled in a pregnancy study. Each CDR3 is given with its conserved first and last residue. D genes are given only for firm matches. Size is omitted from some rows. Given values are once, few, many or a class for expanded clones.

V gene: TRBV2
D gene: TRBD2
J gene: TRBJ2-1
clone size: -
CDR3 DNA: TGTGCCAGCAGTGAAAGGGCGGGACTAGCGGTATCCCTTGAGCAGTTCTTC
CDR3 protein: CASSERAGLAVSLEQFF

V gene: TRBV2
D gene: -
J gene: TRBJ2-5
clone size: -
CDR3 DNA: TGTGCCAGCAGGGGCATTAGTATGGTGGGAGAGACCCAGTACTTC
CDR3 protein: CASRGISMVGETQYF

V gene: TRBV30
D gene: -
J gene: TRBJ1-2
clone size: once
CDR3 DNA: TGTGCCCAGGGCGGGATAGTCGTTGGCTACACCTTC
CDR3 protein: CAQGGIVVGYTF

V gene: TRBV7-2
D gene: -
J gene: TRBJ2-3
clone size: -
CDR3 DNA: TGTGCCAGCAGCCCCCGTCGCACAGATACGCAGTATTTT
CDR3 protein: CASSPRRTDTQYF

V gene: TRBV27
D gene: -
J gene: TRBJ1-1
clone size: -
CDR3 DNA: TGTGCCAGCAGTTTATCCTTGGGGCAGACCACTGAAGCTTTCTTT
CDR3 protein: CASSLSLGQTTEAFF

V gene: TRBV27
D gene: TRBD1
J gene: TRBJ1-2
clone size: -
CDR3 DNA: TGTGCCAGCAGTCTATCCGGGAGAGGGGGCGCTTTTGGCTACACCTTC
CDR3 protein: CASSLSGRGGAFGYTF

V gene: TRBV7-3
D gene: -
J gene: TRBJ1-5
clone size: once
CDR3 DNA: TGTGCCAGCAGCTTAGATGCGGGGCAGCCCCAGCATTTT
CDR3 protein: CASSLDAGQPQHF

V gene: TRBV13
D gene: TRBD2
J gene: TRBJ2-3
clone size: -
CDR3 DNA: TGTGCCAGCAGCTTAGAAGCTAGCGGAGATACGCAGTATTTT
CDR3 protein: CASSLEASGDTQYF

V gene: TRBV11-2
D gene: TRBD2
J gene: TRBJ2-7
clone size: -
CDR3 DNA: TGTGCCAGCAGCCCCGGACTAGCGGGGGTTTGGAACTTC
CDR3 protein: CASSPGLAGVWNF

V gene: TRBV6-1
D gene: -
J gene: TRBJ2-1
clone size: -
CDR3 DNA: TGTGCCAGCAGAGATACAGGAACTGGGTACAATGAGCAGTTCTTC
CDR3 protein: CASRDTGTGYNEQFF

V gene: TRBV19
D gene: TRBD2
J gene: TRBJ2-3
clone size: -
CDR3 DNA: TGTGCCAGTAGTACGGGACTAGCGGGGGGAACAGATACGCAGTATTTT
CDR3 protein: CASSTGLAGGTDTQYF

V gene: TRBV7-2
D gene: -
J gene: TRBJ1-2
clone size: -
CDR3 DNA: TGTGCCAGCAGCTTAGCGGGGCGGGACCTGGGCTACACCTTC
CDR3 protein: CASSLAGRDLGYTF

V gene: TRBV7-2
D gene: TRBD2
J gene: TRBJ2-1
clone size: -
CDR3 DNA: TGTGCCAGCAGCCTAGCGGGGGGGCCAAATGAGCAGTTCTTC
CDR3 protein: CASSLAGGPNEQFF

V gene: TRBV9
D gene: TRBD2
J gene: TRBJ2-7
clone size: -
CDR3 DNA: TGTGCCAGCAGTCTTGGGGGGGGCGAGCAGTACTTC
CDR3 protein: CASSLGGGEQYF

V gene: TRBV30
D gene: -
J gene: TRBJ1-6
clone size: -
CDR3 DNA: TGTGCCTGGAGTAGAGGGCAGGGGAATTCACCCCTCCACTTT
CDR3 protein: CAWSRGQGNSPLHF

V gene: TRBV18
D gene: -
J gene: TRBJ1-5
clone size: -
CDR3 DNA: TGTGCCAGCTCTGAGGACAGAAATCAGCCCCAGCATTTT
CDR3 protein: CASSEDRNQPQHF

V gene: TRBV5-1
D gene: -
J gene: TRBJ2-2
clone size: -
CDR3 DNA: TGCGCCAGCAGCTTGGAAACAATTGACACCGGGGAGCTGTTTTTT
CDR3 protein: CASSLETIDTGELFF

V gene: TRBV11-2
D gene: -
J gene: TRBJ1-3
clone size: -
CDR3 DNA: TGTGCCAGCAGCTTGAGCTCTGGAAACACCATATATTTT
CDR3 protein: CASSLSSGNTIYF

V gene: TRBV7-9
D gene: -
J gene: TRBJ1-6
clone size: -
CDR3 DNA: TGTGCCAGCAGCTTAGCTGTTAGTGAAAGCTCCTATAATTCACCCCTCCACTTT
CDR3 protein: CASSLAVSESSYNSPLHF

V gene: TRBV7-9
D gene: -
J gene: TRBJ1-1
clone size: -
CDR3 DNA: TGTGCCAGCGACCGGGGGGGGGACCCACAGGGCACTGAAGCTTTCTTT
CDR3 protein: CASDRGGDPQGTEAFF

V gene: TRBV7-2
D gene: -
J gene: TRBJ1-6
clone size: -
CDR3 DNA: TGTGCCAGCAGCTTAGAAAGGGGAGGGCCCCTCCACTTT
CDR3 protein: CASSLERGGPLHF

V gene: TRBV10-3
D gene: -
J gene: TRBJ1-3
clone size: -
CDR3 DNA: TGTGCCATCAGTGCTGTACAGGGAAGCTCTGGAAACACCATATATTTT
CDR3 protein: CAISAVQGSSGNTIYF

V gene: TRBV11-2
D gene: TRBD2
J gene: TRBJ2-5
clone size: -
CDR3 DNA: TGTGCCAGCAGCTTAGGCGGGACTAGCGGGGGGCAAGAGACCCAGTACTTC
CDR3 protein: CASSLGGTSGGQETQYF

V gene: TRBV6-5
D gene: TRBD1
J gene: TRBJ1-1
clone size: -
CDR3 DNA: TGTGCCAGCAGCCAGGGGGCAGAAGCTTTCTTT
CDR3 protein: CASSQGAEAFF

V gene: TRBV5-1
D gene: TRBD2
J gene: TRBJ2-7
clone size: -
CDR3 DNA: TGCGCCAGCAGCTTGGGGACTAGCGGCTACGAGCAGTACTTC
CDR3 protein: CASSLGTSGYEQYF

V gene: TRBV30
D gene: TRBD1
J gene: TRBJ1-2
clone size: -
CDR3 DNA: TGTGCCTGGAGGAGGACAGGGGGCTATGGCTACACCTTC
CDR3 protein: CAWRRTGGYGYTF

V gene: TRBV19
D gene: -
J gene: TRBJ2-2
clone size: -
CDR3 DNA: TGTGCCAGTAGTATTGCAGGCTGGGAGCTGTTTTTT
CDR3 protein: CASSIAGWELFF

V gene: TRBV5-1
D gene: TRBD2
J gene: TRBJ2-3
clone size: -
CDR3 DNA: TGCGCCAGCAGCTTGTCGATTATAGCTCGGGGGGCAGATACGCAGTATTTT
CDR3 protein: CASSLSIIARGADTQYF

V gene: TRBV5-4
D gene: TRBD2
J gene: TRBJ2-3
clone size: -
CDR3 DNA: TGTGCCAGCAGCTTGGAGGGACTAGCGGGGGGGTTTAGCACAGATACGCAGTATTTT
CDR3 protein: CASSLEGLAGGFSTDTQYF

V gene: TRBV5-4
D gene: -
J gene: TRBJ2-3
clone size: -
CDR3 DNA: TGTGCCGGCAACACGGACGGGACTAGCACAGATACGCAGTATTTT
CDR3 protein: CAGNTDGTSTDTQYF

V gene: TRBV6-1
D gene: -
J gene: TRBJ1-1
clone size: -
CDR3 DNA: TGTGCCAGCACTGCAGGTGGGGCAGCTTTCTTT
CDR3 protein: CASTAGGAAFF

V gene: TRBV7-7
D gene: -
J gene: TRBJ2-2
clone size: -
CDR3 DNA: TGTGCTAGCAGCCCCGGGGTTGCGGGCCAGCCCACCGGGGAGCTGTTTTTT
CDR3 protein: CASSPGVAGQPTGELFF

V gene: TRBV11-2
D gene: -
J gene: TRBJ2-7
clone size: -
CDR3 DNA: TGTGCCAGCAGCTCCATTCAAGGGGTCTTCGAGCAGTACTTC
CDR3 protein: CASSSIQGVFEQYF

V gene: TRBV2
D gene: -
J gene: TRBJ2-3
clone size: -
CDR3 DNA: TGTGCCAGCAGTGAAGAATCGGTGGGCTTAACAGATACGCAGTATTTT
CDR3 protein: CASSEESVGLTDTQYF

V gene: TRBV10-3
D gene: TRBD2
J gene: TRBJ2-1
clone size: -
CDR3 DNA: TGTGCCACCTTAGCGGGGGGCAATGAGCAGTTCTTC
CDR3 protein: CATLAGGNEQFF

V gene: TRBV18
D gene: -
J gene: TRBJ1-5
clone size: -
CDR3 DNA: TGTGCCAGCTCACCGAACAGGGAGAAGCCCCAGCATTTT
CDR3 protein: CASSPNREKPQHF

V gene: TRBV19
D gene: TRBD2
J gene: TRBJ2-2
clone size: -
CDR3 DNA: TGTGCCAGTAACGGGAGGAGCACCGGGGAGCTGTTTTTT
CDR3 protein: CASNGRSTGELFF

V gene: TRBV4-1
D gene: -
J gene: TRBJ2-7
clone size: -
CDR3 DNA: TGCGCCAGCAGCCAAATATCAGGGGTTTCGTACGAGCAGTACTTC
CDR3 protein: CASSQISGVSYEQYF

V gene: TRBV4-2
D gene: -
J gene: TRBJ2-7
clone size: -
CDR3 DNA: TGTGCCAGCAGCCAAGAAGCGGAACAGGGTCTGTACTTC
CDR3 protein: CASSQEAEQGLYF

V gene: TRBV4-1
D gene: -
J gene: TRBJ2-3
clone size: -
CDR3 DNA: TGCGCCAGCAGCCAGGGGGGGACAAGATCCACAGGTTCCCGCTTCACAGATACGCAGTATTTT
CDR3 protein: CASSQGGTRSTGSRFTDTQYF

V gene: TRBV7-9
D gene: -
J gene: TRBJ2-7
clone size: -
CDR3 DNA: TGTGCCAGCAGCTTATCGGGATCCTACGAGCAGTACTTC
CDR3 protein: CASSLSGSYEQYF

V gene: TRBV5-6
D gene: TRBD2
J gene: TRBJ2-1
clone size: -
CDR3 DNA: TGTGCCAGCAGCTTGTTGGGGGTCGGAGGGCGGGGGGGCCGCAATGAGCAGTTCTTC
CDR3 protein: CASSLLGVGGRGGRNEQFF

V gene: TRBV12-5
D gene: -
J gene: TRBJ2-7
clone size: -
CDR3 DNA: TGTGCTAGTGGCCCCTATACAGGGCTCAACGAGCAGTACTTC
CDR3 protein: CASGPYTGLNEQYF

V gene: TRBV29-1
D gene: -
J gene: TRBJ1-2
clone size: -
CDR3 DNA: TGCAGCGCACGAGTTGGAGGACAGAGGCAGGGGATAAACTATGGCTACACCTTC
CDR3 protein: CSARVGGQRQGINYGYTF

V gene: TRBV5-6
D gene: -
J gene: TRBJ2-1
clone size: -
CDR3 DNA: TGTGCCAGCAGCTTGGAACCGACAGACCACCGCTACAATGAGCAGTTCTTC
CDR3 protein: CASSLEPTDHRYNEQFF

V gene: TRBV2
D gene: TRBD2
J gene: TRBJ2-3
clone size: -
CDR3 DNA: TGTGCCAGAAGGACTAGCGGGGGGTCAGATACGCAGTATTTT
CDR3 protein: CARRTSGGSDTQYF

V gene: TRBV7-6
D gene: TRBD1
J gene: TRBJ1-1
clone size: -
CDR3 DNA: TGTGCCAGCAGCTTATCAGGGACAGGGGCGAACACTGAAGCTTTCTTT
CDR3 protein: CASSLSGTGANTEAFF

V gene: TRBV30
D gene: -
J gene: TRBJ1-3
clone size: -
CDR3 DNA: TGTGCCTGGACCCTACAGGGTCGTGGAAACACCATATATTTT
CDR3 protein: CAWTLQGRGNTIYF

V gene: TRBV13
D gene: TRBD2
J gene: TRBJ2-1
clone size: -
CDR3 DNA: TGTGCCAGCAGAAAAGCGGGGGGGCCGAGGAATGAGCAGTTCTTC
CDR3 protein: CASRKAGGPRNEQFF

V gene: TRBV2
D gene: -
J gene: TRBJ1-2
clone size: -
CDR3 DNA: TGTGCCAGCAATAATCCCGGCCAAACAGGTGGCTACACCTTC
CDR3 protein: CASNNPGQTGGYTF

V gene: TRBV4-2
D gene: -
J gene: TRBJ2-2
clone size: -
CDR3 DNA: TGTGCCAGCAGCCAAGATCCCAGGGCCGGGGAGCTGTTTTTT
CDR3 protein: CASSQDPRAGELFF

V gene: TRBV18
D gene: -
J gene: TRBJ1-2
clone size: -
CDR3 DNA: TGTGCCAGCTCACTTGGAGCGGTAACACAGCCTACGGGCTACACCTTC
CDR3 protein: CASSLGAVTQPTGYTF

V gene: TRBV6-6
D gene: TRBD1
J gene: TRBJ1-2
clone size: -
CDR3 DNA: TGTGCCAGCAGTTCTACAGGGGGCGGCTATGGCTACACCTTC
CDR3 protein: CASSSTGGGYGYTF

V gene: TRBV5-1
D gene: -
J gene: TRBJ1-2
clone size: once
CDR3 DNA: TGCGCCAGCAGCCCGTGGCAGTTAGACTCTAACTATGGCTACACCTTC
CDR3 protein: CASSPWQLDSNYGYTF

V gene: TRBV6-5
D gene: TRBD1
J gene: TRBJ2-3
clone size: -
CDR3 DNA: TGTGCCAGCAGTAAGGGACAGGGTGGCACAGATACGCAGTATTTT
CDR3 protein: CASSKGQGGTDTQYF